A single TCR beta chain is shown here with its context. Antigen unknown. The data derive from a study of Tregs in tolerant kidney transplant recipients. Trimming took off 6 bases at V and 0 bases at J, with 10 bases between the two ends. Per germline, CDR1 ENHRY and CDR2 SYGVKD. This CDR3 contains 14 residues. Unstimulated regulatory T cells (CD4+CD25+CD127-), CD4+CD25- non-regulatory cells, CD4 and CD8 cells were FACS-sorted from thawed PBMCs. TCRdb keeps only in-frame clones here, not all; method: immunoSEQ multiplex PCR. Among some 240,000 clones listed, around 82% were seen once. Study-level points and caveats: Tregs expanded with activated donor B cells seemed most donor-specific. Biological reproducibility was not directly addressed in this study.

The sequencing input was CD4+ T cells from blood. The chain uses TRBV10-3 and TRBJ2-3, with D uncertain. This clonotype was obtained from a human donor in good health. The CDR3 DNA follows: TGTGCCATCAGCCAAGTTTCTAGCACAGATACGCAGTATTTT. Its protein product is CAISQVSSTDTQYF.